This TCR beta chain was identified during a study of blood T cell repertoires in COVID-19. At the level of the study: Sites across the United States, Italy and Spain contributed samples from acute and convalescent COVID-19. PBMCs, B-cell-depleted T cells, or T cells provided the cDNA or gDNA that made up the material.

Trimming removed 2 bases at V and 2 bases at J, with 10 bases between. This CDR3 is 15 amino acids long. The germline V gene has CDR1 MNHEY and CDR2 SVGEGT. In the study's own analysis: Nucleated cell counts were estimated from reference gene primer amplification. Profiled with immunoSEQ multiplex PCR; TCRdb holds only in-frame clones, not every one. V, J and clone size are taken as reported in that table, and D and trimming were inferred from the DNA itself. The sample carries tens of thousands of clones, around 88% recorded once. The sample consisted of peripheral blood. The chain uses TRBV6-2 or TRBV6-3 and TRBJ1-3; D is possibly TRBD1 (6 bases). This sequence was found in a man in his sixties with acute or convalescent COVID-19. The CDR3 bases are TGTGCCAGCAGTTACCAGGGGACCGCTGGAAACACCATATATTTT. Translation gives CASSYQGTAGNTIYF.